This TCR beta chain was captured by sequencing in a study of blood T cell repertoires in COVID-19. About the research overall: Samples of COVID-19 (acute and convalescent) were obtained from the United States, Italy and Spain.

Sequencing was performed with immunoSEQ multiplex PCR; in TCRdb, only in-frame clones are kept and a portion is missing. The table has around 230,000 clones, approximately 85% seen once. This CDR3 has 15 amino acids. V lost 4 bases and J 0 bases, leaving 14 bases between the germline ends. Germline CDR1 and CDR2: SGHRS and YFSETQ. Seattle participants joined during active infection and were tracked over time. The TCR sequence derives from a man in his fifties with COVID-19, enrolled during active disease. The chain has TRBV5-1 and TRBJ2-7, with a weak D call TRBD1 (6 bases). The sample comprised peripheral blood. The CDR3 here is CASSQGQSRSYEQYF. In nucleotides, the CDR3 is TGCGCCAGCAGCCAAGGACAGTCCCGCTCCTACGAGCAGTACTTC.